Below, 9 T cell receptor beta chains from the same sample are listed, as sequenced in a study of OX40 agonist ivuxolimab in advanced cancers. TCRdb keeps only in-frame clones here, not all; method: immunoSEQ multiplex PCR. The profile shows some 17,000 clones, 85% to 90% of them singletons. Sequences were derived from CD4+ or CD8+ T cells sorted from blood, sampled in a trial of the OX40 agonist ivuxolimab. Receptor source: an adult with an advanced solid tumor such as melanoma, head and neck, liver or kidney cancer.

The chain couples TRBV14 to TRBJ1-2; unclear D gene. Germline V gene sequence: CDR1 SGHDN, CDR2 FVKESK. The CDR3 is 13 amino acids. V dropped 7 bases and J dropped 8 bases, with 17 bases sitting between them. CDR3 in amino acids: CASTDYRGRGYTF. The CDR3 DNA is TGTGCCAGCACGGACTACCGAGGTCGCGGCTACACCTTC.

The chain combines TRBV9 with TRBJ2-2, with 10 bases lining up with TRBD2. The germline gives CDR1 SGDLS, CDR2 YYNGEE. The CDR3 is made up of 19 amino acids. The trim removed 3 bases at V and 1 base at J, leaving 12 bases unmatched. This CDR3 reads CASSASTGTSAGNTGELFF. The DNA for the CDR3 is TGTGCCAGCAGCGCCAGTACCGGGACTAGCGCGGGGAACACCGGGGAGCTGTTTTTT.

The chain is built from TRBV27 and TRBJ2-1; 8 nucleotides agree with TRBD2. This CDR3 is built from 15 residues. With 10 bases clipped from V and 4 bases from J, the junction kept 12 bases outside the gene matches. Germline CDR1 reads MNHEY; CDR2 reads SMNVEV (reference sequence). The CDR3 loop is CATPRTSLMYNEQFF. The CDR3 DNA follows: TGTGCCACCCCCCGGACTAGCTTAATGTACAATGAGCAGTTCTTC.

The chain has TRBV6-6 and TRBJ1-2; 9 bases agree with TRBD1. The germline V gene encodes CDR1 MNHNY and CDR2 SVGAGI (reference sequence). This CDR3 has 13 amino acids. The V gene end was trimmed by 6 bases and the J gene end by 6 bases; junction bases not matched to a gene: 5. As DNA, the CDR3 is TGTGCCAGCAGCACAACAGGGGGCAATGGCTACACCTTC. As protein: CASSTTGGNGYTF.

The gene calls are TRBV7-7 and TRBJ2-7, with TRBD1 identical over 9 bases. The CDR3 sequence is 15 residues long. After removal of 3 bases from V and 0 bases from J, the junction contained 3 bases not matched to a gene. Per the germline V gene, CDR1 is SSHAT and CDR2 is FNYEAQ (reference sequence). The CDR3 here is CASSFRQGGSYEQYF. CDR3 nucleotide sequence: TGTGCCAGCAGCTTTCGACAGGGGGGCTCCTACGAGCAGTACTTC. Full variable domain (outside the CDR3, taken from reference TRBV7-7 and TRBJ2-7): GAGVSQSPRYKVTKRGQDVTLRCDPISSHATLYWYQQALGQGPEFLTYFNYEAQPDKSGLPSDRFSAERPEGSISTLTIQRTEQRDSAMYRCASSFRQGGSYEQYFGPGTRLTVT.

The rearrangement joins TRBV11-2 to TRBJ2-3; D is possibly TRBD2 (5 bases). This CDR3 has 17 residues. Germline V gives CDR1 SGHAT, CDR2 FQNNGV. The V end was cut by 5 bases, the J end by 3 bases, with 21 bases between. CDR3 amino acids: CASSPLGRSPLTDTQYF. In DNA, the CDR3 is TGTGCCAGCAGCCCCCTTGGGAGATCCCCTTTGACAGATACGCAGTATTTT.

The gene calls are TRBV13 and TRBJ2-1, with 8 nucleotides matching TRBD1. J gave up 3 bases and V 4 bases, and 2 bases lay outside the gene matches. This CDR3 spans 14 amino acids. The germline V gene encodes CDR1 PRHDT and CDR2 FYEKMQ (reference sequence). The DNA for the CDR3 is TGTGCCAGCAGCTCTGGACAGGGCTACAATGAGCAGTTCTTC. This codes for CASSSGQGYNEQFF.

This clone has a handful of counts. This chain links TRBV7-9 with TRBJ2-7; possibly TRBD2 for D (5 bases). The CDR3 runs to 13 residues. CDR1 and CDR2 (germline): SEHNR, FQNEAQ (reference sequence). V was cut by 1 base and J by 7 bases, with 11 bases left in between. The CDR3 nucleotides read TGTGCCAGCAGCTTAGTCTCCGGGAAGGAGCAGTACTTC. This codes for CASSLVSGKEQYF.

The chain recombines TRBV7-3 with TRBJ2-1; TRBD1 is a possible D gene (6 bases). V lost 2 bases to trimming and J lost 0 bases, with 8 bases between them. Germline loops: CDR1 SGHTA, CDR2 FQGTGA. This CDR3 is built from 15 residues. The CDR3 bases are TGTGCCAGCAGCTTACGGGACACCTCCTACAATGAGCAGTTCTTC. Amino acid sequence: CASSLRDTSYNEQFF.